Shown below are 32 T cell receptor beta chains from a single sample sequenced in a study of T cells in localized non-small cell lung cancer. Sequenced by immunoSEQ multiplex PCR; TCRdb stores in-frame clones only, minus some. The sample has 2,100 or so clones; 15% to 20% are singletons. This sample comprised lung tumor tissue, obtained before any cancer treatment. The receptors derive from a man aged 40-75 years with stage I squamous cell lung carcinoma.

The table lists this clone with a few counts. This chain connects TRBV19 to TRBJ1-5, with D maybe TRBD1 (6 bases). The V gene lost 5 bases and the J gene lost 3 bases, with 17 bases spanning the gap. CDR3 size: 16 residues. Germline V lookup: CDR1 LNHDA, CDR2 SQIVND (reference sequence). CDR3 sequence (DNA): TGTGCCAGTAGTCCCAGACCAGGACAGTTCAATCAGCCCCAGCATTTT. This gives the protein CASSPRPGQFNQPQHF.

This clone was seen a handful of times. The chain has TRBV11-3 and TRBJ2-2; no clear D. The CDR3 loop spans 15 amino acids. Germline lookup yields CDR1 SGHNT and CDR2 YENEEA. Trimming shortened V by 1 base and J by 4 bases, and 10 bases separated the two germline ends. CDR3 sequence reads: CASSLVGSGTGELFF. The CDR3 region has the DNA TGTGCCAGCAGCTTAGTAGGGTCAGGCACCGGGGAGCTGTTTTTT.

The gene calls are TRBV9 and TRBJ1-5; D gene unclear. Germline CDR1 and CDR2: SGDLS and YYNGEE. Deletions cut 0 bases from V and 7 bases from J, with 8 bases between. The CDR3 has 13 amino acids. DNA of the CDR3: TGTGCCAGCAGCGTAGGGCTGGAGCAGCCCCAGCATTTT. This sequence encodes CASSVGLEQPQHF.

This clone showed up just a few times. This sequence joins TRBV30 and TRBJ1-3, with D uncertain. V was cut by 1 base and J by 6 bases, with 13 bases left in between. The CDR3 is 14 residues long. The V gene's germline CDR1 is GTSNPN and CDR2 SVGIG (reference sequence). The CDR3 loop is CAWSAPRTENTIYF. CDR3 DNA: TGTGCCTGGAGTGCGCCYCGGACTGAAAACACCATATATTTT.

The genes are TRBV29-1 and TRBJ2-7; TRBD2 aligns across 11 bases. There are 13 residues in the CDR3. Germline-derived CDR1 and CDR2 are SQVTM and ANQGSEA. V dropped 6 bases and J dropped 3; count of bases not matched to a gene: 4. The CDR3 loop is CSVGTSGNYEQYF. The CDR3, as DNA: TGCAGCGTCGGGACTAGCGGTAACTACGAGCAGTACTTC.

V gene TRBV28 combines with J gene TRBJ1-2; D is unclear. The germline gives CDR1 MDHEN, CDR2 SYDVKM. CDR3 size: 15 residues. V was trimmed by 3 bases and J by 8 bases, leaving 19 bases between them. In DNA form, the CDR3 reads TGTGCCAGCAGTTTGCGTACAGACTATCCGGAAGGCTACACCTTC. Translation gives CASSLRTDYPEGYTF.

This clone was counted only a few times. The chain carries TRBV5-1 and TRBJ2-1, with 12 bases matching TRBD2. The trim removed 4 bases at V and 5 bases at J, leaving 10 bases unmatched. From germline, CDR1 is SGHRS and CDR2 YFSETQ. This CDR3 spans 17 amino acids. CDR3 protein: CASSPRVASGGDNEQFF. CDR3 nucleotide sequence: TGCGCCAGCAGCCCCCGGGTCGCTAGCGGGGGGGACAATGAGCAGTTCTTC.

V usage is TRBV25-1 and J usage is TRBJ2-7, with D possibly being TRBD2 (6 bases). The CDR3 is 12 residues long. Trimming shortened V by 6 bases and J by 7 bases, and 13 bases separated the two germline ends. The germline CDR1 and CDR2 sequences are MGHDK and SYGVNS. CDR3 nucleotide sequence: TGTGCCAGCAGGGGTAGCGGCTATGAGCAGTACTTC. It specifies CASRGSGYEQYF.

This clone is classed as medium-sized (0.01 to 0.1%). This chain links TRBV11-3 with TRBJ2-5; TRBD2 matches at 9 bases. Germline CDR1 is SGHNT and CDR2 is YENEEA. The CDR3 spans 15 residues. V was clipped by 3 bases and J by 3 bases; unmatched bases: 5. The CDR3 region has the DNA TGTGCCAGCAGCTTCGGACTAGCGATCAAAGAGACCCAGTACTTC. This sequence encodes CASSFGLAIKETQYF.

Of note for this clone: One end of the junction is discordant with germline, which a read error may explain. V is TRBV11-3 and J is TRBJ2-3; a weak D match, TRBD2 (5 bases). CDR1 and CDR2 from the germline V gene are SGHNT and YENEEA. The CDR3 sequence is 14 residues long. CDR3 protein: CASSLGGGTDTQYF. The CDR3 DNA reads TGTGCTAGCAGCTTAGGAGGAGGCACAGATACGCAGTATTTT. The variable domain in full, with the rest retrieved from reference TRBV11-3 and TRBJ2-3, is EAGVVQSPRYKIIEKKQPVAFWCNPISGHNTLYWYLQNLGQGPELLIRYENEEAVDDSQLPKDRFSAERLKGVDSTLKIQPAELGDSAVYLCASSLGGGTDTQYFGPGTRLTVL.

The chain links TRBV18 to TRBJ2-2; D is perhaps TRBD2 (5 bases). The CDR3 length is 14 residues. The V gene's germline CDR1 is KGHSH and CDR2 LQKENI. Trimming stripped 6 bases from V and 5 bases from J, with 13 bases between. This CDR3 reads CASSGLEATGELFF. CDR3 nucleotide sequence: TGTGCCAGCTCTGGTTTGGAGGCAACCGGGGAGCTGTTTTTT.

This clone was seen a handful of times. The gene calls are TRBV19 and TRBJ1-1; D is perhaps TRBD1 (6 bases). The CDR3 runs to 14 residues. The germline V and J ends were trimmed by 7 bases and 2 bases, with 14 bases remaining between them. Germline lookup yields CDR1 LNHDA and CDR2 SQIVND (reference sequence). The CDR3 sequence: CASTVRTVNTEAFF. CDR3 coding DNA: TGTGCCAGTACGGTACGGACAGTAAACACTGAAGCTTTCTTT.

V and J are TRBV18 and TRBJ2-7; the D gene is possibly TRBD1 (6 bases). V lost 0 bases, J lost 7 bases, and 7 bases lay in between. The CDR3 totals 12 residues. In germline, CDR1 is KGHSH, CDR2 LQKENI. The CDR3 region has the DNA TGTGCCAGCTCACCACCTCAGGGGGAGCAGTACTTC. This translates into CASSPPQGEQYF.

This chain uses TRBV19 with TRBJ1-2; D is ambiguous. Trimming cost V 7 bases and J 8 bases, with 20 bases left between them. Germline-derived CDR1 and CDR2 are LNHDA and SQIVND (reference sequence). This CDR3 contains 14 residues. CDR3 bases: TGTGCCAGTAAATCGGGAACGGTGAAAGGGGGCTACACCTTC. Its translation is CASKSGTVKGGYTF.

This clone was seen a handful of times. The chain is built from TRBV12-2 and TRBJ2-7; no DNA check was done on the table's D call, TRBD2. TRBV12-2 is deemed a pseudogene. The CDR3 has 14 residues. CDR3 DNA sequence: TGTGCCAGTGATCTAGCGGGAGTTGTCTACGAGCAGTACTTC. Its protein is CASDLAGVVYEQYF.

This clone is medium-sized in the sample. The gene calls are TRBV4-1 and TRBJ1-2, with 7 bases fitting TRBD1. This CDR3 is 15 amino acids long. Germline trimming cut 4 bases from V and 6 bases from J; bases unmatched to any gene: 11. Germline V gene data show CDR1 as MGHRA and CDR2 as YSYEKL. Here the CDR3 reads CASSLTWTGKDGYTF. CDR3 in DNA: TGCGCCAGCAGCCTAACGTGGACAGGAAAAGATGGCTACACCTTC.

The J gene is TRBJ2-7, the V gene TRBV4-3; D perhaps matches TRBD1 (5 bases). CDR3 length equals 15 residues. Looked up from germline, CDR1 is LGHNA and CDR2 is YSLEER. Trimming stripped 1 base from V and 4 bases from J, with 14 bases between. The CDR3 spells CASSQGTRLGYEQYF. The CDR3 nucleotides are TGCGCCAGCAGCCAAGGGACACGGCTCGGGTACGAGCAGTACTTC.

The gene calls are TRBV19 and TRBJ2-7; D remains ambiguous. The CDR3 runs 13 residues. V lost 4 bases and J lost 0, with 7 bases in between. Germline values: CDR1 LNHDA, CDR2 SQIVND (reference sequence). CDR3 DNA: TGTGCCAGTAGTAGAACAGTCTCCTACGAGCAGTACTTC. Protein: CASSRTVSYEQYF.

This clone was observed a handful of times. This sequence joins TRBV11-3 and TRBJ1-1; TRBD1 matches at 8 bases. This CDR3 spans 15 amino acids. After removal of 6 bases from V and 1 base from J, the junction contained 7 bases not matched to a gene. Per germline, CDR1 SGHNT and CDR2 YENEEA. CDR3 sequence (DNA): TGTGCCAGCAGTTATGGGACAGGCGAGAACACTGAAGCTTTCTTT. Amino acid sequence: CASSYGTGENTEAFF. The full variable domain, its missing parts supplied by reference TRBV11-3 and TRBJ1-1, is EAGVVQSPRYKIIEKKQPVAFWCNPISGHNTLYWYLQNLGQGPELLIRYENEEAVDDSQLPKDRFSAERLKGVDSTLKIQPAELGDSAVYLCASSYGTGENTEAFFGQGTRLTVV.

The chain has TRBV19 and TRBJ2-7, with D possibly matching TRBD2 (7 bases). CDR3 size: 13 residues. The germline V and J ends were trimmed by 5 bases and 6 bases, with 14 bases remaining between them. The germline V gene encodes CDR1 LNHDA and CDR2 SQIVND (reference sequence). CDR3 sequence (DNA): TGTGCCAGTAGTCTAAGGGGGGAGGGCGAGCAGTACTTC. It is translated as CASSLRGEGEQYF.

V gene TRBV29-1 combines with J gene TRBJ2-1; D is perhaps TRBD1 or TRBD2 (5 bases each). V shed 5 bases and J shed 5 bases, with 19 bases lying between them. The CDR3 is 15 residues long. Germline values: CDR1 SQVTM, CDR2 ANQGSEA. The CDR3 region has the DNA TGCAGCGTTCCCCCCTATCGGGGCCAAGACAATGAGCAGTTCTTC. Translating gives CSVPPYRGQDNEQFF.

The chain has TRBV11-3 and TRBJ2-7; D is unclear. Germline V lookup: CDR1 SGHNT, CDR2 YENEEA. This CDR3 has 15 amino acids. Trimming cost V 2 bases and J 0 bases, with 11 bases left between them. The CDR3 spells CASSLNRRVSYEQYF. The CDR3, as DNA: TGTGCCAGCAGCTTAAATCGACGGGTCTCCTACGAGCAGTACTTC. The full variable domain, rest sourced from reference TRBV11-3 and TRBJ2-7, is EAGVVQSPRYKIIEKKQPVAFWCNPISGHNTLYWYLQNLGQGPELLIRYENEEAVDDSQLPKDRFSAERLKGVDSTLKIQPAELGDSAVYLCASSLNRRVSYEQYFGPGTRLTVT.

In this sample, this clone turned up a few times. The V gene is TRBV5-1, the J gene TRBJ1-1; D gene unclear. V was pared by 0 bases and J by 4 bases, with 13 bases between. CDR1 SGHRS and CDR2 YFSETQ come from the germline V gene. This CDR3 has 15 residues. The CDR3 protein is CASSLDGEGGTEAFF. In DNA form, the CDR3 reads TGCGCCAGCAGCTTGGACGGGGAGGGCGGCACTGAAGCTTTCTTT.

This clone came up a few times. The chain employs TRBV28 and TRBJ1-4; the match to TRBD1 covers 7 bases. V trimming: 10 bases; J trimming: 5 bases; junction bases outside the gene matches: 4. CDR1 and CDR2 from the germline V gene are MDHEN and SYDVKM. This CDR3 spans 12 amino acids. The CDR3 bases are TGTGCCACCCGACAGGGCAATGAAAAACTGTTTTTT. Translated, it gives CATRQGNEKLFF.

The chain joins TRBV11-3 to TRBJ2-5; weak D call: TRBD1 (5 bases). Germline-derived CDR1 and CDR2 are SGHNT and YENEEA. The V end was cut by 5 bases, the J end by 2 bases, with 18 bases between. The CDR3 runs 16 residues. The CDR3 is CASSLGSTAKQETQYF. The CDR3 DNA reads TGTGCCAGCAGCCTCGGTTCGACAGCCAAACAAGAGACCCAGTACTTC.

This clone has only a few counts. The rearrangement joins TRBV15 to TRBJ2-1, with D perhaps matching TRBD1 (6 bases). The CDR3 sequence is 15 residues long. In germline, CDR1 is LNHNV, CDR2 YYDKDF (reference sequence). The V and J ends lost 5 bases and 10 bases respectively, with 21 bases between them. The DNA of the CDR3 is TGTGCCACCAGCTCCCCCGGGACACCTCCTAAGGAGCAGTTCTTC. It yields the protein CATSSPGTPPKEQFF.

The chain has TRBV30 and TRBJ1-2, with 9 bases matching TRBD1. From germline, CDR1 is GTSNPN and CDR2 SVGIG (reference sequence). The CDR3 is 14 residues long. The trim removed 3 bases at V and 1 base at J, leaving 3 bases unmatched. Here the CDR3 DNA reads TGTGCCTGGAGCCGGACAGGGGTTAACTATGGCTACACCTTC. Protein sequence: CAWSRTGVNYGYTF.

This chain uses TRBV23-1 with TRBJ2-1; the match to TRBD2 covers 12 bases. TRBV23-1 is designated an ORF whose function remains uncertain. Losses at the gene ends were 4 bases for V and 1 base for J; bases not matched to a gene: 14. This CDR3 has 20 residues. In nucleotides, the CDR3 is TGCGCCAGCAGTCGCCCGACTAGCGGGAGAGCAGGGTCGTCCTACAATGAGCAGTTCTTC. Translating gives CASSRPTSGRAGSSYNEQFF.

The chain is built from TRBV28 and TRBJ2-3; 7 bases fit TRBD2. Germline V lookup: CDR1 MDHEN, CDR2 SYDVKM. V dropped 6 bases and J dropped 5; count of bases not matched to a gene: 8. CDR3 size: 14 residues. CDR3 sequence: CASSSSGGGDTQYF. The CDR3 nucleotides read TGTGCCAGCAGCTCCTCGGGGGGAGGAGATACGCAGTATTTT.

This clone has just a few counts. This chain uses TRBV7-4 with TRBJ2-7, with D maybe TRBD2 (5 bases). CDR1 SGHVT and CDR2 SQSDAQ come from the germline V gene. The CDR3 is made up of 13 amino acids. V was trimmed by 0 bases and J by 3 bases, leaving 6 bases between them. In DNA, the CDR3 is TGTGCCAGCAGCTTAGCGGAGGACTACGAGCAGTACTTC. The encoded protein is CASSLAEDYEQYF.

This clone was counted a few times. The chain couples TRBV9 to TRBJ1-4; 7 bases line up with TRBD1. Germline V CDR1 and CDR2: SGDLS, YYNGEE. Trimming took 2 bases from V and 7 from J; bases not matched to a gene: 11. This CDR3 is 16 amino acids long. CDR3 region: CASSVGTVESSEKLFF. The DNA for the CDR3 is TGTGCCAGCAGCGTCGGGACAGTGGAGTCGTCTGAAAAACTGTTTTTT.

The chain carries TRBV28 and TRBJ2-7, with TRBD1 identical over 9 bases. Per the germline V gene, CDR1 is MDHEN and CDR2 is SYDVKM. The CDR3 sequence is 14 residues long. With V trimmed by 7 bases and J by 3 bases, 7 bases remained unmatched. The CDR3 coding sequence is TGTGCCAGCACCCACCGGGACAGGGTCTACGAGCAGTACTTC. This encodes CASTHRDRVYEQYF.